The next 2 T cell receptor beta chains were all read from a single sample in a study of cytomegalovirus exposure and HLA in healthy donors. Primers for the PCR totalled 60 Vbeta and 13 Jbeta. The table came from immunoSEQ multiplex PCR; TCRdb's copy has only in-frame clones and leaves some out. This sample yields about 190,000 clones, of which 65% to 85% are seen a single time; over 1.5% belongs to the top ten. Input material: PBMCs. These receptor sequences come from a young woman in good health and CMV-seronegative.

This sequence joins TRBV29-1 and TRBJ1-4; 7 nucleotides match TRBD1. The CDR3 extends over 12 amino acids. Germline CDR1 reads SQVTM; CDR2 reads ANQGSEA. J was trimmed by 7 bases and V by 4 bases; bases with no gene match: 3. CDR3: CSVGTGSEKLFF. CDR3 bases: TGCAGCGTTGGGACAGGATCTGAAAAACTGTTTTTT.

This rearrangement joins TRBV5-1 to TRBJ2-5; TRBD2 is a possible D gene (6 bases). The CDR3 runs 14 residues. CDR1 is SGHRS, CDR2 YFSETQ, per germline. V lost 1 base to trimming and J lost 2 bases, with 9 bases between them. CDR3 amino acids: CASSLSEGQETQYF. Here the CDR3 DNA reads TGCGCCAGCAGCTTGTCGGAGGGGCAAGAGACCCAGTACTTC.